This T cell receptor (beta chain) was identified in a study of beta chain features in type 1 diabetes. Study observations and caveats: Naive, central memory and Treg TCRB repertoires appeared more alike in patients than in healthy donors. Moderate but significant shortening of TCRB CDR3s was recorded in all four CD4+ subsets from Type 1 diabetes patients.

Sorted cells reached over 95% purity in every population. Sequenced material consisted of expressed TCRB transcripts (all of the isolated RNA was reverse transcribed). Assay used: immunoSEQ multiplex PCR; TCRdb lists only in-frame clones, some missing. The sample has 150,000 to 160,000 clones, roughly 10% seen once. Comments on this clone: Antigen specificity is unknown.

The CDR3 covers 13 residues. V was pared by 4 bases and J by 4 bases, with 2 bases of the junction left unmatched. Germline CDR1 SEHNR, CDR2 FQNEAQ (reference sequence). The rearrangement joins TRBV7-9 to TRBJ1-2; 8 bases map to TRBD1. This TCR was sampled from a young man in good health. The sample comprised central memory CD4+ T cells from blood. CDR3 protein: CASSSGQAYGYTF. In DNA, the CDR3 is TGTGCCAGCAGCTCGGGACAGGCCTATGGCTACACCTTC.